The source of this T cell receptor beta chain is a study of control samples from healthy donors and cancer patients. CDR3 length equals 15 residues. V dropped 4 bases and J dropped 4; count of bases not matched to a gene: 6. CDR1 LGHDT and CDR2 YNNKEL come from the germline V gene (reference sequence). Generated by immunoSEQ multiplex PCR, the TCRdb table keeps only in-frame clones and is missing some. Counted here are around 100,000 clones, roughly 90% occurring once; the ten biggest clones make up about 20%. This TCR came from a man between 60 and 75 years old with lung cancer. Sequences were obtained from PBMCs. The chain combines TRBV3-1 (or the pseudogene TRBV3-2) with TRBJ2-1; TRBD2 agrees at 8 bases. The CDR3 DNA sequence: TGTGCCAGCAGCCCCTCTGCTAGCGGGTACAATGAGCAGTTCTTC. Its translation: CASSPSASGYNEQFF.